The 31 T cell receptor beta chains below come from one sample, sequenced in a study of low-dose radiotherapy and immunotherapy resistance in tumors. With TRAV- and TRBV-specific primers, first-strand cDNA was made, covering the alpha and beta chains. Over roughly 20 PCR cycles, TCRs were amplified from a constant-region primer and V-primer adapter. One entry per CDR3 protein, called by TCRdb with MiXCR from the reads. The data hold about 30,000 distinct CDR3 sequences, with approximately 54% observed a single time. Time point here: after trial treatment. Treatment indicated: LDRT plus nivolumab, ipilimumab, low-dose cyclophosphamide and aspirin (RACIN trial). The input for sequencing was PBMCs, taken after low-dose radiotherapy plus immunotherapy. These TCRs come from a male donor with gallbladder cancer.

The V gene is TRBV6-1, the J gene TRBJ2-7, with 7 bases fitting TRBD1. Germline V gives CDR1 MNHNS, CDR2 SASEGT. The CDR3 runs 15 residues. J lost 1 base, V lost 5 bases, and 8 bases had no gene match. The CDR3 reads CASSWMDRRSYEQYF. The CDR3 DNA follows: TGTGCCAGCAGTTGGATGGACAGGCGGTCCTACGAGCAGTACTTC.

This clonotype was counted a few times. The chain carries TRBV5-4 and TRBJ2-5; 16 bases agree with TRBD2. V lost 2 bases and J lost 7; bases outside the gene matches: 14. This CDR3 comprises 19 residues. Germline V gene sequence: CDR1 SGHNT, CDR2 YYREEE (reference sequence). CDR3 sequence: CASSFERGTSGGGSGTQYF. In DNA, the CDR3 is TGTGCCAGCAGCTTCGAACGCGGGACTAGCGGGGGGGGCTCAGGGACCCAGTACTTC.

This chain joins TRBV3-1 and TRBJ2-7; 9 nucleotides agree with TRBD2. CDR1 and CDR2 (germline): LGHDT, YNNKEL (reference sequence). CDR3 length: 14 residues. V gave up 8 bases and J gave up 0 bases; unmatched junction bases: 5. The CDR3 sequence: CASGAGGSSYEQYF. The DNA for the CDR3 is TGTGCCAGCGGAGCGGGAGGCAGCTCCTACGAGCAGTACTTC.

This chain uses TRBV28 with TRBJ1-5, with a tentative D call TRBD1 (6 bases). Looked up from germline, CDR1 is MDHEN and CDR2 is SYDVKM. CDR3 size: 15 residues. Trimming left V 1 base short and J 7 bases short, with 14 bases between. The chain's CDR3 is CASSLSRGAGQPQHF. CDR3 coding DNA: TGTGCCAGCAGTTTATCCAGGGGTGCAGGCCAGCCCCAGCATTTT.

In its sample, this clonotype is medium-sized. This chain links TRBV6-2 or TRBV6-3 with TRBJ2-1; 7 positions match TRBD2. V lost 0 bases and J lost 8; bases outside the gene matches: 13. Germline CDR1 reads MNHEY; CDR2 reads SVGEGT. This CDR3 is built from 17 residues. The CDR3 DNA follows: TGTGCCAGCAGTTACTCGATCTTTGGGGGGGAAGGCGATGAGCAGTTCTTC. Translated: CASSYSIFGGEGDEQFF.

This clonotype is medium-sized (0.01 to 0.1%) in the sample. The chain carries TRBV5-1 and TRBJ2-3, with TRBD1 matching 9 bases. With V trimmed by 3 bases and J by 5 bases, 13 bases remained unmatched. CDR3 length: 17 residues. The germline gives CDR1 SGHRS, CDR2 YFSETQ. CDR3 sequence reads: CASSSYRDRVSGDTQYF. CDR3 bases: TGCGCCAGCAGCTCATACCGGGACAGGGTTTCAGGAGATACGCAGTATTTT. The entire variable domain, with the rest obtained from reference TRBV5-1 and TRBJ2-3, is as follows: KAGVTQTPRYLIKTRGQQVTLSCSPISGHRSVSWYQQTPGQGLQFLFEYFSETQRNKGNFPGRFSGRQFSNSRSEMNVSTLELGDSALYLCASSSYRDRVSGDTQYFGPGTRLTVL.

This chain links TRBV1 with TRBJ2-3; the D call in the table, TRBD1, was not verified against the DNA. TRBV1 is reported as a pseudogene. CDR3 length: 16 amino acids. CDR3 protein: CTSSAPGFGCTDTQYF. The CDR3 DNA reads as TGCACCAGCAGCGCTCCCGGATTTGGCTGCACAGATACGCAGTATTTT.

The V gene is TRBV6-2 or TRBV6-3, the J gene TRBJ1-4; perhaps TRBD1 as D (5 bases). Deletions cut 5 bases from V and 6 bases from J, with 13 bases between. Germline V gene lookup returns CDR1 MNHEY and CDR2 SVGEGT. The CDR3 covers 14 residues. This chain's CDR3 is CASSEPGGDEKLFF. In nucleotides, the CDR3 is TGTGCCAGCAGTGAACCCGGGGGTGATGAAAAACTGTTTTTT.

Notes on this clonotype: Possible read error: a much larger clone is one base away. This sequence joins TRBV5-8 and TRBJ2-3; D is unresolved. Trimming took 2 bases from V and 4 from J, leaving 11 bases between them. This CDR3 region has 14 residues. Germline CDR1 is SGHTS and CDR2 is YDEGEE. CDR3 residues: CASSLVTTPDTQYF. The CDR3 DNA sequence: TGTGCCAGCAGCTTAGTGACGACCCCAGATACGCAGTATTTT.

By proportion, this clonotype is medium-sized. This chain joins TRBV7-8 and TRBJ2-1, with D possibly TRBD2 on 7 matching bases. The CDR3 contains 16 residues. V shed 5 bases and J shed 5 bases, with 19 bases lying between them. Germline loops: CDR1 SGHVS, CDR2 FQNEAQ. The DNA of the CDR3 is TGTGCCAGCAGCGCCGTGTACGGGGGGCCAAACAATGAGCAGTTCTTC. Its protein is CASSAVYGGPNNEQFF.

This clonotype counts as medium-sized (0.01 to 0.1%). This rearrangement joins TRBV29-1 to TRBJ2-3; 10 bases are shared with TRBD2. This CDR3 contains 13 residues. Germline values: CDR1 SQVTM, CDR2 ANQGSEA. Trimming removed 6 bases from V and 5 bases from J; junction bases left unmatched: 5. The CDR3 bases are TGCAGCGTCGCACTAGCGGGAATAGATACGCAGTATTTT. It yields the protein CSVALAGIDTQYF.

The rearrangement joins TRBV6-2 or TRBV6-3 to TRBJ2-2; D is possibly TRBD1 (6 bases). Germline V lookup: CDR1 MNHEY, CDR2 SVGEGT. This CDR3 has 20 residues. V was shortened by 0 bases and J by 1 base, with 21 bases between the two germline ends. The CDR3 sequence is CASSYSTKPVQGLNTGELFF. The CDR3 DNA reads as TGTGCCAGCAGTTACTCCACGAAACCAGTACAGGGATTGAACACCGGGGAGCTGTTTTTT.

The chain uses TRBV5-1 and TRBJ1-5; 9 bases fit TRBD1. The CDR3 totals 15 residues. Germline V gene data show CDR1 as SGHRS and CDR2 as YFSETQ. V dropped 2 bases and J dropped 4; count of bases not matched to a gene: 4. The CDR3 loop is CASSLQGAGNQPQHF. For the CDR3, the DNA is TGCGCCAGCAGCTTACAGGGGGCGGGTAATCAGCCCCAGCATTTT.

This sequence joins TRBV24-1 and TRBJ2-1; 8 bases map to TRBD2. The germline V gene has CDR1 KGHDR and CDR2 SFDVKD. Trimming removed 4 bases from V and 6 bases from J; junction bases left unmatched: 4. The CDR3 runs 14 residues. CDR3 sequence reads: CATSDGRAINEQFF. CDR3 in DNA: TGTGCCACCAGTGACGGGAGGGCCATCAATGAGCAGTTCTTC.

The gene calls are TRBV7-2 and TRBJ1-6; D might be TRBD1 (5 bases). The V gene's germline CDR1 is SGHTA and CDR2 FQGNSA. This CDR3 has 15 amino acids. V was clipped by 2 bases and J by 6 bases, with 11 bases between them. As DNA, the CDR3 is TGTGCCAGCAGCTTAAGTCAGGGAGTTAATTCACCCCTCCACTTT. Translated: CASSLSQGVNSPLHF.

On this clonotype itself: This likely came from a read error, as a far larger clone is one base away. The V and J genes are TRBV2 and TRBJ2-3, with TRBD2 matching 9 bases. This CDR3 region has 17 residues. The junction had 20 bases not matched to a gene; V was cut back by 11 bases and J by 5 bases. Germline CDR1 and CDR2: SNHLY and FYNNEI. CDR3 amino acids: CAASRDRTSASRDTQYF. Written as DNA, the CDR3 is TGTGCCGCCAGCAGAGACCGGACTAGCGCTTCGAGAGATACGCAGTATTTT.

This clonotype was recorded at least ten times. CDR3 sequence (DNA): TGTGCCAGCAGTTCCTTTTCTAGCGGGGGTGGCTACGAGCAGTACTTC. As protein: CASSSFSSGGGYEQYF. This sequence joins TRBV27 and TRBJ2-7; 10 positions match TRBD2. The CDR3 extends over 16 amino acids. V lost 4 bases to trimming and J lost 3 bases; unmatched junction nucleotides: 9. CDR1 is MNHEY and CDR2 is SMNVEV in the germline V gene (reference sequence).

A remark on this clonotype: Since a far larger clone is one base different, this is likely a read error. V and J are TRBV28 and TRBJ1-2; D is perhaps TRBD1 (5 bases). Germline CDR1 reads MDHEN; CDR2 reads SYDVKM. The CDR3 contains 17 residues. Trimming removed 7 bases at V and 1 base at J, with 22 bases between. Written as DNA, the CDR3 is TGTGCCAGCATCCACCGCGGGGACCGAGTTCTTAACTATGGCTACACCTTC. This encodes CASIHRGDRVLNYGYTF.

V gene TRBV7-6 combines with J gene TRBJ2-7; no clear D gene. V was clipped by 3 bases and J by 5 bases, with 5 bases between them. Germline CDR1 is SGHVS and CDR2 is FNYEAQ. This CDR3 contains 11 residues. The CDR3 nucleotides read TGTGCCAGCAGCTTTGGGGACGAGCAGTACTTC. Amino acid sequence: CASSFGDEQYF.

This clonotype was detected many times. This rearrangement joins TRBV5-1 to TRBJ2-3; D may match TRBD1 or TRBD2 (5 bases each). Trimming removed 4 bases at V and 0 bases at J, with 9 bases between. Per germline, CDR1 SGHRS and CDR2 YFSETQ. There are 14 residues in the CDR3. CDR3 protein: CASSRDQSTDTQYF. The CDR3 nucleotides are TGCGCCAGCAGCCGGGACCAAAGCACAGATACGCAGTATTTT.

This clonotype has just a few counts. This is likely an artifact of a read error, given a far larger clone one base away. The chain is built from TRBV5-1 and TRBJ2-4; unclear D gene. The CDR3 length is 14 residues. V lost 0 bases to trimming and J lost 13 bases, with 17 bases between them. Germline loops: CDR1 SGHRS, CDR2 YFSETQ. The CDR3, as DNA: TGCGCCAGCAGCTTGGGCGCCAGGAGTAATGAGCAGTACTTC. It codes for CASSLGARSNEQYF.

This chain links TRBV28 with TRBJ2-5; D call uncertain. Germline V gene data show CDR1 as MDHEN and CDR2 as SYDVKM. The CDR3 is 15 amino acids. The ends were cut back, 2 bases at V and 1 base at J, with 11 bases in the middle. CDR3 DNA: TGTGCCAGCAGTTTAATTGGTATGGGCCAAGAGACCCAGTACTTC. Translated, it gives CASSLIGMGQETQYF.

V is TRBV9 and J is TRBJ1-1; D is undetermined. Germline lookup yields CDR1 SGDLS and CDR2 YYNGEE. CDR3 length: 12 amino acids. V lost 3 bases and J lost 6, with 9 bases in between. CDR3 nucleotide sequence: TGTGCCAGCAGCGCGATGACTCCTGAAGCTTTCTTT. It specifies CASSAMTPEAFF.

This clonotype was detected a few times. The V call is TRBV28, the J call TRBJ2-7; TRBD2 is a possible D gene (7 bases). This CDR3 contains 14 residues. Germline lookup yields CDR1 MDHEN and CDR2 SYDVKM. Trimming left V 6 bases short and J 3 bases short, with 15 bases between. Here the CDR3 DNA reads TGTGCCAGCAGCCCGAGGGGGGGCTACTACGAGCAGTACTTC. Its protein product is CASSPRGGYYEQYF.

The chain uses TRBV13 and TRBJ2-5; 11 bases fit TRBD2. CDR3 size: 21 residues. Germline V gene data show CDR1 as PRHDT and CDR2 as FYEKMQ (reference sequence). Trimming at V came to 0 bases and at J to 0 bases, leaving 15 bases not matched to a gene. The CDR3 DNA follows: TGTGCCAGCAGCTTAGGCCATACTAGCGGGAGTATCCCCAGGTACCAAGAGACCCAGTACTTC. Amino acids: CASSLGHTSGSIPRYQETQYF.

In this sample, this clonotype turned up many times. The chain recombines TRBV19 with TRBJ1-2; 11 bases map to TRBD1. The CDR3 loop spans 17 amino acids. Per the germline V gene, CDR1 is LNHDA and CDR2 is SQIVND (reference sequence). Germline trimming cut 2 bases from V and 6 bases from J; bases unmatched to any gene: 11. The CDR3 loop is CASSIQDRGRGNHGYTF. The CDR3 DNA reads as TGTGCCAGTAGTATACAGGACAGGGGGCGAGGTAATCATGGCTACACCTTC.

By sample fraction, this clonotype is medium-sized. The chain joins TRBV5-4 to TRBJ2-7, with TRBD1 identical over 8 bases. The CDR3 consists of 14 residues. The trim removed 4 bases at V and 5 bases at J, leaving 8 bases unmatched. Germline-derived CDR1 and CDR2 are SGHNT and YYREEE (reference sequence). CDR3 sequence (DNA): TGTGCCAGCAGCCGACAGGGGAACAGCAACGAGCAGTACTTC. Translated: CASSRQGNSNEQYF.

CDR3 bases: TGTGCCAGCACCATCGGGGGTAATGAGCAGTTCTTC. Encoded protein: CASTIGGNEQFF. The genes are TRBV18 and TRBJ2-1, with TRBD2 as a possible D gene (6 bases). The CDR3 contains 12 residues. The germline gives CDR1 KGHSH, CDR2 LQKENI. The V end was cut by 8 bases, the J end by 7 bases, with 12 bases between.

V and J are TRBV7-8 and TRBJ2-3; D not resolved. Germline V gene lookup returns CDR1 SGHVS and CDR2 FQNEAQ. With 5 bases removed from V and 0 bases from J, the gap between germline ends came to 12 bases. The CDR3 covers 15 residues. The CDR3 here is CASSPHRVSTDTQYF. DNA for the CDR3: TGTGCCAGCAGCCCCCACAGAGTTAGCACAGATACGCAGTATTTT.

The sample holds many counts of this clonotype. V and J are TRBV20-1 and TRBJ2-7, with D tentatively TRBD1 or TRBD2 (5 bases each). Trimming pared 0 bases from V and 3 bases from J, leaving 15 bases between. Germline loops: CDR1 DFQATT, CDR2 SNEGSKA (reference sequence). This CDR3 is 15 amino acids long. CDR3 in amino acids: CSARDVEGPLYEQYF. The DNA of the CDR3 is TGCAGTGCTAGAGATGTCGAGGGGCCGCTCTACGAGCAGTACTTC.

The CDR3 DNA is TGCAGTGCCATCTTGGAGGGGGGAATGGTCGTGGAGACCCAGTACTTC. It translates to CSAILEGGMVVETQYF. The chain combines TRBV20-1 with TRBJ2-5; D may match TRBD1 or TRBD2 (6 bases each). V lost 6 bases, J lost 5 bases, and 25 bases lay in between. Germline V gene data show CDR1 as DFQATT and CDR2 as SNEGSKA (reference sequence). The CDR3 extends over 16 amino acids.